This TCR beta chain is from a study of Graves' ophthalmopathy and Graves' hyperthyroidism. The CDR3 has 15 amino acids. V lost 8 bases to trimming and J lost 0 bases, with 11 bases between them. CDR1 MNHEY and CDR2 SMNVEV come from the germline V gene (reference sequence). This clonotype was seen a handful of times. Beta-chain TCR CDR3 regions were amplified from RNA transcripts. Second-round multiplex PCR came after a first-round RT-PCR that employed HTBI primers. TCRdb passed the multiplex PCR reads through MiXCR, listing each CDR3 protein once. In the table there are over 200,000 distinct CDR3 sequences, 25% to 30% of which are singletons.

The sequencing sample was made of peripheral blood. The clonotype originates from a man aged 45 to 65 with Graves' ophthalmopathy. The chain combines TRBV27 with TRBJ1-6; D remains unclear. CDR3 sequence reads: CASRLLSSYNSPLHF. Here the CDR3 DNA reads TGTGCCAGCCGACTCCTTAGCTCCTATAATTCACCCCTCCACTTT.